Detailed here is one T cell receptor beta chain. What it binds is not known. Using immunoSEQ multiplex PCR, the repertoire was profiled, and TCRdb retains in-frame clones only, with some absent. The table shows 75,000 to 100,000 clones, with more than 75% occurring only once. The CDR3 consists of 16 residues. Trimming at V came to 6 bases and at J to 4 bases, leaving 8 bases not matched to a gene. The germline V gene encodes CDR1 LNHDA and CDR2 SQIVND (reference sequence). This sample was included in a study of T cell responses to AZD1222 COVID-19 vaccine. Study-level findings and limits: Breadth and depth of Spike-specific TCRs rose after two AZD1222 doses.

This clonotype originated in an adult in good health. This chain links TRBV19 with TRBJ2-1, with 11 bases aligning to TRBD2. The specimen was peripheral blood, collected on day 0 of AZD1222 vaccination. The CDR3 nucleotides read TGTGCCAGTAGAGCCGGGCTAGCGGGAGGTTACAATGAGCAGTTCTTC. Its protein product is CASRAGLAGGYNEQFF.